The clone carrying this T cell receptor beta chain was detected many times. Researchers took RNA transcripts and amplified TCR beta CDR3 regions from them. First-round RT-PCR with HTBI primers preceded a second-round multiplex PCR. TCRdb used MiXCR to reprocess the multiplex PCR reads, holding one entry per CDR3 protein. The table lists under 350,000 distinct CDR3 sequences, about a sixth of them singletons. The data derive from a study of Graves' ophthalmopathy and Graves' hyperthyroidism. The germline V gene encodes CDR1 DFQATT and CDR2 SNEGSKA (reference sequence). The V end was cut by 1 base, the J end by 1 base, with 10 bases between. This CDR3 has 14 residues.

The chain has TRBV20-1 and TRBJ2-5; no clear D gene. This TCR derives from an adult man with Graves' ophthalmopathy. Sequencing input: peripheral blood. CDR3 coding DNA: TGCAGTGCTAGAGTTTCCAGGCTCCAAGAGACCCAGTACTTC. Amino acid sequence: CSARVSRLQETQYF.